This is a list of T cell receptor beta chains from one sample in a study of T cell responses to AZD1222 COVID-19 vaccine. Only in-frame clones appear in the TCRdb table, and some are missing; sequencing was by immunoSEQ multiplex PCR. The table has roughly 130,000 clones, roughly 88% seen once. The sample here was peripheral blood, taken on day 0 of AZD1222 vaccination. The receptors originated from an adult in good health. CDR3s include the opening cysteine and the closing phenylalanine or tryptophan. A D gene is named only where the DNA matches it firmly. Where a row states a size, it is once, few, many or the class of an expanded clone; other rows omit it.

13,few,TRBV10-3,TRBJ2-1,.,TGTGCCATCAGCCCCCCGGTGGGCAATGAGCAGTTCTTC,CAISPPVGNEQFF
15,.,TRBV5-1,TRBJ2-2,.,TGCGCCAGCAGCTTCACTAGAATAAACACCGGGGAGCTGTTTTTT,CASSFTRINTGELFF
16,few,TRBV5-1,TRBJ1-2,.,TGCGCCAGCAGCTTGGGTGGCAGGGAGGCTAACTATGGCTACACCTTC,CASSLGGREANYGYTF
14,.,TRBV29-1,TRBJ1-2,TRBD1,TGCAGCGCCAGAACGGGACAGTCGAACTATGGCTACACCTTC,CSARTGQSNYGYTF
15,.,TRBV27,TRBJ1-5,.,TGTGCCAGCAGTGCAGGGAGTTTGAGCAATCAGCCCCAGCATTTT,CASSAGSLSNQPQHF
13,.,TRBV27,TRBJ2-7,TRBD1,TGTGCCAGCAGTTTATTTGACAGGGGCGAGCAGTACTTC,CASSLFDRGEQYF
14,.,TRBV29-1,TRBJ2-6,.,TGCAGCGTTGTCCGAGTCTCTGGGGCCAACGTCCTGACTTTC,CSVVRVSGANVLTF
12,.,TRBV5-4,TRBJ2-5,TRBD2,TGTGCCAGCAGCCACCCCGGGACTAGCGACCACTTC,CASSHPGTSDHF
13,.,TRBV6-5,TRBJ2-1,TRBD2,TGTGCCAGCGAGGCTAGCGGGGTGAATGAGCAGTTCTTC,CASEASGVNEQFF
15,.,TRBV7-9,TRBJ1-1,TRBD1,TGTGCCAGCAGCCCTTTACAGGGGGCGGGCACTGAAGCTTTCTTT,CASSPLQGAGTEAFF
11,.,TRBV20-1,TRBJ1-4,.,TGCAGTGCTAGACTTAATGAAAAACTGTTTTTT,CSARLNEKLFF
14,.,TRBV7-6,TRBJ1-1,.,TGTGCCAGCAGCTTAATGGGGGCGAACACTGAAGCTTTCTTT,CASSLMGANTEAFF
13,.,TRBV30,TRBJ1-1,.,TGTGCCTGGAGTGTACAGGAAAACACTGAAGCTTTCTTT,CAWSVQENTEAFF
15,.,TRBV2,TRBJ1-5,TRBD1,TGTGCCAGCGGGGCAGGGACAGTTAGCAATCAGCCCCAGCATTTT,CASGAGTVSNQPQHF
16,.,TRBV2,TRBJ1-6,.,TGTGCCAGCAGTGAAGCGGGGGGCCTTTATAATTCACCCCTCCACTTT,CASSEAGGLYNSPLHF
15,.,TRBV19,TRBJ2-7,.,TGTGCCAGTAGTCCAAATAAACTAGAACCTAAAGAGCAGTACTTC,CASSPNKLEPKEQYF
12,.,TRBV29-1,TRBJ2-3,.,TGCAGCGTCCAGGGTTCCGGGACTCTAAAGTATTTT,CSVQGSGTLKYF
13,.,TRBV27,TRBJ2-7,TRBD1,TGTGCCAGCGCCCCCGGGACAGCCGTTTTTGTGTACTTC,CASAPGTAVFVYF
15,.,TRBV5-6,TRBJ1-2,.,TGTGCCAGCAGCTTAGGAAAAGGGGGAGACTATGGCTACACCTTC,CASSLGKGGDYGYTF
13,once,TRBV11-2,TRBJ1-5,.,TGTGCCAGCAGCTTTGGGGAGAATCAGCCCCAGCATTTT,CASSFGENQPQHF
17,.,TRBV10-1,TRBJ1-5,TRBD1,TGCGCCAGCAGTAAGGGGCTCTGGACAGGGGGCACTCAGCCCCAGCATTTT,CASSKGLWTGGTQPQHF
17,once,TRBV27,TRBJ1-2,TRBD1,TGTGCCAGCAGTTTACAGGGGGGCCAATTCGCTAACTATGGCTACACCTTC,CASSLQGGQFANYGYTF
13,.,TRBV29-1,TRBJ2-3,.,TGCAGCGTTCTCGGGACTGTGGGCGATACGCAGTATTTT,CSVLGTVGDTQYF
12,once,TRBV4-1,TRBJ1-1,.,TGCGCCAGCAGCCAAGGGCGGGGGGAAGCTTTCTTT,CASSQGRGEAFF
15,once,TRBV6-2/TRBV6-3,TRBJ2-1,TRBD2,TGTGCCAGCAGTTACCTGGAGACTAGCGGGAGAAGTAAGTTCTTC,CASSYLETSGRSKFF
12,.,TRBV5-1,TRBJ2-5,.,TGCGCCAGCAGCTTGGCTAGTGAGGCCCAGTACTTC,CASSLASEAQYF
14,.,TRBV5-1,TRBJ1-1,TRBD1,TGCGCCAGCAGCTTGGAACAGGGGAAAACTGAAGCTTTCTTT,CASSLEQGKTEAFF
12,.,TRBV6-4,TRBJ1-1,.,TGTGCCAGCAGTGACTTGAGGGGAGAAGCTTTCTTT,CASSDLRGEAFF
17,.,TRBV6-2/TRBV6-3,TRBJ1-5,.,TGTGCCAGCAGTCTTTGGTGGTCGCGGGAGAGCAATCAGCCCCAGCATTTT,CASSLWWSRESNQPQHF
15,.,TRBV27,TRBJ1-5,.,TGTGCCAGCAGCCCGACGGTAACAGCAAATCAGCCCCAGCATTTT,CASSPTVTANQPQHF
13,.,TRBV30,TRBJ2-7,.,TGTGCCTGGAGCCAGGACAGATCCTACGAGCAGTACTTC,CAWSQDRSYEQYF
14,.,TRBV20-1,TRBJ1-3,.,TGCAGTGCTAGTGATTTGATCTCTGGAAACACCATATATTTT,CSASDLISGNTIYF
11,.,TRBV6-2/TRBV6-3,TRBJ2-7,.,TGTGCCAGCAGTGACGGCTACGAGCAGTACTTC,CASSDGYEQYF
15,.,TRBV7-6,TRBJ2-1,TRBD2,TGTGCCAGCAGCTTAGGGGCTAGCGGTTACAATGAGCAGTTCTTC,CASSLGASGYNEQFF
14,.,TRBV19,TRBJ1-5,.,TGTGCCAGTAGTATGGGACATAGCAATCAGCCCCAGCATTTT,CASSMGHSNQPQHF
13,once,TRBV2,TRBJ2-4,.,TGTGCCAGCGGAGGGGGGCCGGAGAACATTCAGTACTTC,CASGGGPENIQYF
14,.,TRBV6-5,TRBJ1-1,.,TGTGCCAGCAGTTACACTACAGGGTCCACTGAAGCTTTCTTT,CASSYTTGSTEAFF
12,.,TRBV7-2,TRBJ2-7,.,TGTGCCAGCAACCAAAGTCCATTCGAGCAGTACTTC,CASNQSPFEQYF
17,.,TRBV18,TRBJ2-7,TRBD2,TGTGCCAGCTCACCACCGTACCCACGGGAGGGCCTCTACGAGCAGTACTTC,CASSPPYPREGLYEQYF
16,.,TRBV2,TRBJ1-6,.,TGTGCCAGCAGTGAACGGGCACCGGCGAATAATTCACCCCTCCACTTT,CASSERAPANNSPLHF
17,.,TRBV7-2,TRBJ2-7,.,TGTGCCAGCAGCTTATCCCCCACCGGGTGGGGCTCCTACGAGCAGTACTTC,CASSLSPTGWGSYEQYF
16,.,TRBV3-1/TRBV3-2,TRBJ1-3,TRBD1,TGTGCCAGCAGCTCGACAGGGTCGAGCTCTGGAAACACCATATATTTT,CASSSTGSSSGNTIYF
22,.,TRBV19,TRBJ2-1,TRBD2,TGTGCCAGTAGTATTTTAATTCGCAGGACTAGCGGGAGAGAGAGGGCCTACAATGAGCAGTTCTTC,CASSILIRRTSGRERAYNEQFF
16,once,TRBV23-1,TRBJ1-3,.,TGCGCCAGCCTGCTTATCGGGGAGGACTCTGGAAACACCATATATTTT,CASLLIGEDSGNTIYF
15,.,TRBV28,TRBJ1-4,.,TGTGCCAGCAGACCCGGGCCCCATAACGGGGAAAAACTGTTTTTT,CASRPGPHNGEKLFF
19,few,TRBV4-1,TRBJ2-7,TRBD2,TGCGCCAGCAGCCAAGGGGCAACGACTAGCGGGGGCCGCCGCTACGAGCAGTACTTC,CASSQGATTSGGRRYEQYF
11,.,TRBV14,TRBJ2-1,.,TGTGCCAGCAGTCGTGGGTATGAGCAGTTCTTC,CASSRGYEQFF
16,.,TRBV6-6,TRBJ2-7,TRBD2,TGTGCCAGCAGCTTCGGTCTCGCGGGGGGGACCTACGAGCAGTACTTC,CASSFGLAGGTYEQYF
15,.,TRBV11-2,TRBJ2-7,.,TGTGCCAGCAGCTTAGATCTCAGTCCCTCCTACGAGCAGTACTTC,CASSLDLSPSYEQYF
14,.,TRBV19,TRBJ2-1,.,TGTGCCAGTAGTAGCGGGGCCTCCTACAATGAGCAGTTCTTC,CASSSGASYNEQFF
15,.,TRBV19,TRBJ1-1,.,TGTGCCAGTAGATGGGGGACCCGCGGGGGCACTGAAGCTTTCTTT,CASRWGTRGGTEAFF
15,.,TRBV4-1,TRBJ1-6,.,TGCGCCAGCAGCCAGGGAGCCAGGGATAATTCACCCCTCCACTTT,CASSQGARDNSPLHF
15,.,TRBV10-3,TRBJ2-7,TRBD1,TGTGCCACCCGAGGGGGGACAGGAGCCCCCTACGAGCAGTACTTC,CATRGGTGAPYEQYF
15,.,TRBV27,TRBJ2-6,.,TGTGCCAGCAGTTTCTTGGTCTCTGGGGCCAACGTCCTGACTTTC,CASSFLVSGANVLTF
14,.,TRBV5-1,TRBJ2-2,.,TGCGCCAGCGGAGTGAAACAGAGCACCGGGGAGCTGTTTTTT,CASGVKQSTGELFF